These 17 T cell receptor beta chains were all obtained from the same sample, sequenced in a study of early T cells in non-severe SARS-CoV-2 infection (TCRdb year 2021). The method was 5' RACE. These reads were obtained on a NextSeq 500. TCRdb redid the processing of the public reads, applying fastp at Q25 and MiXCR, and retained in-frame beta chains. CDR3 protein sequences are deduplicated, and each keeps its most common genes and DNA. This sample holds more than 15,000 distinct CDR3 sequences; about 4.8% were observed only once. The ten most abundant clones make up more than 6% of the sample. Specimen: whole blood. These receptors came from an adult who was a healthcare worker with PCR-confirmed SARS-CoV-2 infection or an uninfected control (not recorded which).

This clonotype occurred many times. The chain recombines TRBV5-1 with TRBJ2-3; 12 bases agree with TRBD2. The CDR3 is 15 amino acids. Germline CDR1 SGHRS, CDR2 YFSETQ. Unmatched junction bases numbered 5, after V lost 3 bases and J lost 6 bases. CDR3 nucleotide sequence: TGCGCCAGCAGCTATCGGACTAGCGGGAAGGATACGCAGTATTTT. Translating gives CASSYRTSGKDTQYF.

V and J are TRBV20-1 and TRBJ2-5; D gene ambiguous. The V end lost 6 bases, the J end lost 5 bases, and 10 bases lay between the germline ends. Germline V CDR1 and CDR2: DFQATT, SNEGSKA (reference sequence). The CDR3 extends over 11 amino acids. In nucleotides, the CDR3 is TGCAGTGCCGCCCTAGTGGAGACCCAGTACTTC. Translation: CSAALVETQYF.

This clonotype is termed medium-sized (0.01 to 0.1%). This chain uses TRBV5-1 with TRBJ1-5; D is uncertain. Per germline, CDR1 SGHRS and CDR2 YFSETQ. The CDR3 spans 13 residues. V shed 2 bases and J shed 5 bases, with 8 bases lying between them. DNA for the CDR3: TGCGCCAGCAGCTTAAGTGGCGATCAGCCCCAGCATTTT. Translation: CASSLSGDQPQHF.

This clonotype has just a few counts. The rearrangement uses TRBV13 and TRBJ2-2; unclear D gene. V was trimmed by 1 base and J by 13 bases, leaving 13 bases between them. The CDR3 totals 13 residues. Looked up from germline, CDR1 is PRHDT and CDR2 is FYEKMQ (reference sequence). The CDR3 loop reads CASSLVRANRLFF. CDR3 DNA sequence: TGTGCCAGCAGCTTAGTCCGCGCTAATCGGCTGTTTTTT.

This clonotype was observed at least ten times. The chain couples TRBV6-5 to TRBJ1-1, with a weak D call TRBD1 (6 bases). The CDR3 sequence is 15 residues long. Germline V CDR1 and CDR2: MNHEY, SVGAGI. Deletions cut 5 bases from V and 0 bases from J, with 13 bases between. In nucleotides, the CDR3 is TGTGCCAGCAGTACCGGACAGTTAATGAACACTGAAGCTTTCTTT. This codes for CASSTGQLMNTEAFF.

This clonotype was recorded many times. This sequence joins TRBV6-1 and TRBJ2-7; the D call may be TRBD1 or TRBD2 (5 bases each). The germline gives CDR1 MNHNS, CDR2 SASEGT. Trimming removed 1 base from V and 3 bases from J, with 13 bases in between. CDR3 length equals 15 residues. CDR3 sequence (DNA): TGTGCCAGCAGTGAAGGGACGGGACCACTCTACGAGCAGTACGTC. Its protein is CASSEGTGPLYEQYV.

In this sample, this clonotype is medium-sized. The genes are TRBV7-2 and TRBJ2-3; 12 positions match TRBD2. Trimming cost V 0 bases and J 5 bases; bases outside gene matches: 3. Germline values: CDR1 SGHTA, CDR2 FQGNSA. The CDR3 spans 16 residues. CDR3 amino acids: CASSLALLAGGDTQYF. DNA of the CDR3: TGTGCCAGCAGCTTAGCTTTACTAGCGGGGGGAGATACGCAGTATTTT.

This clonotype was detected ten times or more. This rearrangement joins TRBV20-1 to TRBJ1-5, with TRBD1 as a possible D gene (5 bases). Germline V gene sequence: CDR1 DFQATT, CDR2 SNEGSKA (reference sequence). CDR3 length: 16 amino acids. The V and J ends lost 2 bases and 3 bases respectively, with 17 bases between them. The CDR3 sequence is CSARNPQGTYNQPQHF. In DNA, the CDR3 is TGCAGTGCTAGAAACCCACAAGGGACGTACAATCAGCCCCAGCATTTT.

By share, this clonotype ranks as medium-sized. V usage is TRBV4-1 and J usage is TRBJ2-1; D possibly matches TRBD1 or TRBD2 (5 bases each). V was clipped by 4 bases and J by 2 bases, with 18 bases between them. Germline values: CDR1 MGHRA, CDR2 YSYEKL. This CDR3 has 17 amino acids. The CDR3 coding sequence is TGCGCCAGCAGCCCCGGAGCTCGGGGCATGGCCTACAATGAGCAGTTCTTC. This encodes CASSPGARGMAYNEQFF.

Ten or more counts support this clonotype. This CDR3 reads CASSRGLAGGQNEQYV. The CDR3 nucleotides are TGTGCCAGCAGCAGGGGACTAGCGGGAGGTCAGAACGAGCAGTACGTC. V and J are TRBV6-2 or TRBV6-3 and TRBJ2-7; TRBD2 aligns across 15 bases. V gave up 6 bases and J gave up 5 bases; unmatched junction bases: 8. In germline, CDR1 is MNHEY, CDR2 SVGEGT. This CDR3 has 16 residues.

Many counts were recorded for this clonotype. This chain uses TRBV12-3 or TRBV12-4 with TRBJ1-5; possible D gene TRBD1, 5 bases. This CDR3 contains 15 residues. V lost 2 bases and J 3 bases, leaving 11 bases between the germline ends. The CDR3 spells CASSLSWDPNQPQHF. Here the CDR3 DNA reads TGTGCCAGCAGTTTAAGTTGGGACCCCAATCAGCCCCAGCATTTT.

This sequence joins TRBV29-1 and TRBJ2-2; TRBD2 aligns across 7 bases. Germline-derived CDR1 and CDR2 are SQVTM and ANQGSEA. The CDR3 is 13 amino acids. J was trimmed by 6 bases and V by 5 bases; bases with no gene match: 6. CDR3 amino acids: CSVSSGVAGELFF. The CDR3 region has the DNA TGCAGCGTTTCCAGCGGGGTAGCCGGGGAGCTGTTTTTT.

This clonotype occurred many times. The rearrangement uses TRBV7-3 and TRBJ2-1; D is ambiguous. The V end lost 5 bases, the J end lost 4 bases, and 9 bases lay between the germline ends. Germline values: CDR1 SGHTA, CDR2 FQGTGA. This CDR3 is 13 amino acids long. CDR3 bases: TGTGCCAGCAGCGACCCTAGATACAATGAGCAGTTCTTC. Translated, it gives CASSDPRYNEQFF.

The chain combines TRBV10-1 with TRBJ1-1, with a possible D match to TRBD1 (5 bases). This CDR3 spans 12 amino acids. Trimming pared 5 bases from V and 6 bases from J, leaving 10 bases between. Germline V lookup: CDR1 WNHNN, CDR2 SYGVQD (reference sequence). CDR3 loop: CASSQAGSEAFF. DNA of the CDR3: TGCGCCAGCAGTCAAGCAGGGTCTGAAGCTTTCTTT.

This clonotype was counted many times. V is TRBV11-3 and J is TRBJ1-1; perhaps TRBD1 as D (6 bases). Germline assignment: CDR1 SGHNT and CDR2 YENEEA. There are 14 residues in the CDR3. Trimming removed 8 bases from V and 0 bases from J, with 13 bases in between. The CDR3 DNA sequence: TGTGCCAGCTCTTGGGGGGGCCTGAACACTGAAGCTTTCTTT. Translation gives CASSWGGLNTEAFF.

J is TRBJ2-2 and V is TRBV28, with 7 positions matching TRBD2. The junction had 12 bases not matched to a gene; V was cut back by 6 bases and J by 2 bases. Germline CDR1 is MDHEN and CDR2 is SYDVKM. This CDR3 is 17 amino acids long. DNA of the CDR3: TGTGCCAGCAGCCGCCGGGGGGTCCACCCTAACACCGGGGAGCTGTTTTTT. It specifies CASSRRGVHPNTGELFF.

Only a few counts were recorded for this clonotype. The chain couples TRBV7-9 to TRBJ1-1; D is possibly TRBD1 (6 bases). Germline V CDR1 and CDR2: SEHNR, FQNEAQ (reference sequence). V was trimmed by 0 bases and J by 5 bases, leaving 25 bases between them. This CDR3 region has 19 residues. CDR3 in amino acids: CASSLALNRDTTRWTEAFF. DNA of the CDR3: TGTGCCAGCAGCTTAGCCTTAAACCGGGACACCACACGGTGGACTGAAGCTTTCTTT.